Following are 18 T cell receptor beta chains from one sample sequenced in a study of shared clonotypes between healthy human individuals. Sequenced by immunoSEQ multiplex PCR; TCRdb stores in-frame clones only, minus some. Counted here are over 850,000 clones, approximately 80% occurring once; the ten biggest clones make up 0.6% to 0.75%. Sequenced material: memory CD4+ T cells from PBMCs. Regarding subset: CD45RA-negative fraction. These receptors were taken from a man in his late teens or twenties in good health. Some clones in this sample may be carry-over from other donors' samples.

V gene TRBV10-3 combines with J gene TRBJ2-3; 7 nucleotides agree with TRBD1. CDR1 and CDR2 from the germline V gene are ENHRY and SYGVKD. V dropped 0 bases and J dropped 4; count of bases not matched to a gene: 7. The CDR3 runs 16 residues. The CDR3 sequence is CAISESRGGSADTQYF. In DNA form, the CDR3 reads TGTGCCATCAGTGAGTCGAGAGGGGGCAGCGCAGATACGCAGTATTTT.

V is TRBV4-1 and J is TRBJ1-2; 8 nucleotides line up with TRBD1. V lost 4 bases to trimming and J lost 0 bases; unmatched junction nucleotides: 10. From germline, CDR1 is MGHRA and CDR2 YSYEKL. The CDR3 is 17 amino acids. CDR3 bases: TGCGCCAGCAGCCTAGAGGCAGGGGGCCTAGCTAACTATGGCTACACCTTC. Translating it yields CASSLEAGGLANYGYTF.

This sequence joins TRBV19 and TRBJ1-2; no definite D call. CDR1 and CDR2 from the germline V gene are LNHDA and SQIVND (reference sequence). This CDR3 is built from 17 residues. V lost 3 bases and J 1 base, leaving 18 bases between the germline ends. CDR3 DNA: TGTGCCAGTAGTATGAGGAACTGGGGAGACGGTAACTATGGCTACACCTTC. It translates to CASSMRNWGDGNYGYTF.

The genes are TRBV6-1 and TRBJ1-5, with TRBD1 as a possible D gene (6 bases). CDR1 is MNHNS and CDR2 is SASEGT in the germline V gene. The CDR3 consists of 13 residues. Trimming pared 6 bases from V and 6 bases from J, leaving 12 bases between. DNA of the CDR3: TGTGCCAGCAGAACAGGGCCCGGTCAGCCCCAGCATTTT. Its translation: CASRTGPGQPQHF.

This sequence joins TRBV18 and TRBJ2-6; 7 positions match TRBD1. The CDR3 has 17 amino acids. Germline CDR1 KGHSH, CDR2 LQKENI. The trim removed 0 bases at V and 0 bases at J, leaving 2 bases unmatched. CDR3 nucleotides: TGTGCCAGCTCACCACCGAGGGGGCTCTCTGGGGCCAACGTCCTGACTTTC. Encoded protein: CASSPPRGLSGANVLTF.

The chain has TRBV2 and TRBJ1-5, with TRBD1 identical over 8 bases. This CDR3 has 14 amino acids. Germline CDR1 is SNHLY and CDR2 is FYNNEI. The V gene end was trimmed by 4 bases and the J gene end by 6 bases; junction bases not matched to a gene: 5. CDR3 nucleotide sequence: TGTGCCAGCAGTGGGCAGGGGGCGGCTCAGCCCCAGCATTTT. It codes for CASSGQGAAQPQHF.

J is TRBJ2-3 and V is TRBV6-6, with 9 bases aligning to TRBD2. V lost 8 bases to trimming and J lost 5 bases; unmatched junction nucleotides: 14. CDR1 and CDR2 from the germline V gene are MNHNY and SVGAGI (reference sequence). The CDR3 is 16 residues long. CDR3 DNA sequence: TGTGCCAGCGGATCGCCGGGCGGGAGGGCCTTAGATACGCAGTATTTT. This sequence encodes CASGSPGGRALDTQYF.

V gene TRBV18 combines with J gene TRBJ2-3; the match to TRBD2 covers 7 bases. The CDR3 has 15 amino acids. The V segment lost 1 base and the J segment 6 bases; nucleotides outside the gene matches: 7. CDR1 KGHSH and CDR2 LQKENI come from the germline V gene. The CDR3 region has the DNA TGTGCCAGCTCACCACTCCGAGGAGCGGGGGATACGCAGTATTTT. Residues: CASSPLRGAGDTQYF.

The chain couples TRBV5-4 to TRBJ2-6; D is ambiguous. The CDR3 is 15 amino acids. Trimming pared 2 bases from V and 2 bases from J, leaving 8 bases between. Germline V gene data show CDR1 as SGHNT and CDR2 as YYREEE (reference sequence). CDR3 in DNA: TGTGCCAGCAGCTTAAGATTAACTGGGGCCAACGTCCTGACTTTC. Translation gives CASSLRLTGANVLTF.

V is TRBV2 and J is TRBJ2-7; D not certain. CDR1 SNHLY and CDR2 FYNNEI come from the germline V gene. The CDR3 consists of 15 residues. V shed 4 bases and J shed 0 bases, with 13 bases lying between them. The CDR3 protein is CASSVIQFSSYEQYF. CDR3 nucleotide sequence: TGTGCCAGCAGTGTTATACAGTTCAGCTCCTACGAGCAGTACTTC.

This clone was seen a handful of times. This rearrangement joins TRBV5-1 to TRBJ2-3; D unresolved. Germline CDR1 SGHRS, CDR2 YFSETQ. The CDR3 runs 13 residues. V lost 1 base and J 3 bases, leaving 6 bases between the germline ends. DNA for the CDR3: TGCGCCAGCAGCTTGAAGGTAACAGATACGCAGTATTTT. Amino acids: CASSLKVTDTQYF.

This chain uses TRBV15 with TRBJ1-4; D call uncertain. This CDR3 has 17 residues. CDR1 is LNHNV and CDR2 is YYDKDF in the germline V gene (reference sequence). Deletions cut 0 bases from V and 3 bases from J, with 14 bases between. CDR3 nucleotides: TGTGCCACCAGCAGAGATCAATTCGGGGTTGCTAATGAAAAACTGTTTTTT. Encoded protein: CATSRDQFGVANEKLFF.

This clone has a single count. The CDR3 loop is CASSYWDSNTEAFF. The DNA for the CDR3 is TGTGCCAGCAGCTATTGGGACAGCAACACTGAAGCTTTCTTT. V usage is TRBV11-2 and J usage is TRBJ1-1, with 7 bases identical to TRBD1. The CDR3 covers 14 residues. Germline loops: CDR1 SGHAT, CDR2 FQNNGV. The trim removed 4 bases at V and 2 bases at J, leaving 4 bases unmatched.

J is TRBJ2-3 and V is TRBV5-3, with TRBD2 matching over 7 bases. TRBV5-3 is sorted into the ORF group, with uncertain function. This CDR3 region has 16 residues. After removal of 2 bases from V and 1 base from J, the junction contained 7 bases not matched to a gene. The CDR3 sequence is CARSFREAGGTDTQYF. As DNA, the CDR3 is TGTGCCAGAAGCTTTCGGGAGGCGGGAGGCACAGATACGCAGTATTTT.

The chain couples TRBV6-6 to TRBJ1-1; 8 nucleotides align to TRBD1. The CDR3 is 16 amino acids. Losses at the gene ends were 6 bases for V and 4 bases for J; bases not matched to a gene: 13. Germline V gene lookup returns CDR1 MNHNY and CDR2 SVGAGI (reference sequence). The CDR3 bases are TGTGCCAGCAGAAGACAGGGGAGGCCCGTGGGCACTGAAGCTTTCTTT. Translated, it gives CASRRQGRPVGTEAFF.

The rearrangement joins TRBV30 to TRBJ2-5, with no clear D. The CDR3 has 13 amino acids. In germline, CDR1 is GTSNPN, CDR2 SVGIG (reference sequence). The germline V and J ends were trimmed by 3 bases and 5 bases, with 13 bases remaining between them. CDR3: CAWSLGPQETQYF. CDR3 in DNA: TGTGCCTGGAGCCTAGGGCCGCAGGAGACCCAGTACTTC.

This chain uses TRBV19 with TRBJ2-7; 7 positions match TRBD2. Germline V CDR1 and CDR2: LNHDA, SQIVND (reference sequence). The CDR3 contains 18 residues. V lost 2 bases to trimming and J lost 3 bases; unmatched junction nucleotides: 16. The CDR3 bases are TGTGCCAGTAGTATAAAGGGCAGTTTGGCGGGAGAGGTCTACGAGCAGTACTTC. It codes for CASSIKGSLAGEVYEQYF.

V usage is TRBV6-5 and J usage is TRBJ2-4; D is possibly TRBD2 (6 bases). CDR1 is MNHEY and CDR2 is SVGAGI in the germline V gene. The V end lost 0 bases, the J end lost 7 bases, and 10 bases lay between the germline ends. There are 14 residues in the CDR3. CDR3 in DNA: TGTGCCAGCAGTTACTCGGGACTCGGGAACATTCAGTACTTC. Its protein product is CASSYSGLGNIQYF.